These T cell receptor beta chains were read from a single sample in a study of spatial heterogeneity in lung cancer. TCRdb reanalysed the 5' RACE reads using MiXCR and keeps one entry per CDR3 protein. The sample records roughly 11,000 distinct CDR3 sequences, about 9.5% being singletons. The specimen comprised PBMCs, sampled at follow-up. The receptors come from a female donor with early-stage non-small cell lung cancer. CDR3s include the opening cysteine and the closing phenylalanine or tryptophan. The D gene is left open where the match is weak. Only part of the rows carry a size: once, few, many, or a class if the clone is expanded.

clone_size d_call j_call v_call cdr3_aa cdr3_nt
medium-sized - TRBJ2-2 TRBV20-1 CSASRRTNTGELFF TGCAGTGCGTCAAGAAGGACGAACACCGGGGAGCTGTTTTTT
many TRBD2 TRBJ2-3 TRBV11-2 CASSRWSGDRRTDTQYF TGTGCCAGCAGCCGGTGGAGCGGGGACCGTCGCACAGATACGCAGTATTTT
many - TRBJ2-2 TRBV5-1 CASSLAVTDGELFF TGCGCCAGCAGCTTGGCCGTAACCGACGGGGAGCTGTTTTTT
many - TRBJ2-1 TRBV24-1 CATSEGHRRTSSYNEQFF TGTGCCACCAGTGAGGGACACCGAAGGACTAGCTCCTACAATGAGCAGTTCTTC
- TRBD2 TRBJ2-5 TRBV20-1 CSARDVALAGQETQYF TGCAGTGCTAGAGATGTTGCACTAGCGGGGCAAGAGACCCAGTACTTC
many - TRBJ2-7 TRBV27 CASSPRLGYEQYF TGTGCCAGCAGTCCCCGACTAGGCTACGAGCAGTACTTC
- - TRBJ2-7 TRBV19 CASRSQDRREQYF TGTGCCAGTAGATCCCAAGACAGGCGGGAGCAGTACTTC
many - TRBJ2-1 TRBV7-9 CASSLGGGRRKAYNEQFF TGTGCCAGCAGCTTAGGAGGTGGGCGGCGAAAGGCCTACAATGAGCAGTTCTTC
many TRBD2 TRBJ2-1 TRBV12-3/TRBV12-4 CASSRSGGAANEQFF TGTGCCAGCAGCCGGAGCGGGGGGGCCGCAAATGAGCAGTTCTTC
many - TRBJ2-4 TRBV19 CASSMIAAKNIQYF TGTGCCAGTAGTATGATCGCGGCCAAAAACATTCAGTACTTC
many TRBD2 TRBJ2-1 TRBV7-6 CASSLRPSGRDNEQFF TGTGCCAGCAGCTTACGACCTAGCGGGAGAGATAATGAGCAGTTCTTC
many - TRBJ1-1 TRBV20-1 CSARDWRGRNTEAFF TGCAGTGCTAGAGATTGGCGGGGCCGGAACACTGAAGCTTTCTTT
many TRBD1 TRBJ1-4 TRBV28 CASRRRTGDENEKLFF TGTGCCAGCAGGCGGCGGACAGGTGACGAAAATGAAAAACTGTTTTTT
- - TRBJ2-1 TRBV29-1 CSVVGALTEQFF TGCAGCGTTGTTGGGGCACTCACAGAGCAGTTCTTC
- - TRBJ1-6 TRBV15 CATSSTLDSPLHF TGTGCCACCAGTTCGACACTTGATTCACCCCTCCACTTT
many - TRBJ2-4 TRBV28 CASSFPGTRNIQYF TGTGCCAGCAGTTTCCCCGGGACAAGAAACATTCAGTACTTC
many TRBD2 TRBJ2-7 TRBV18 CASSPGLAKSYEQYF TGTGCCAGCTCACCCGGACTAGCGAAATCCTACGAGCAGTACTTC
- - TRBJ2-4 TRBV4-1 CASSQERGLRLNIQYF TGCGCCAGCAGCCAAGAAAGAGGCCTTCGTTTAAACATTCAGTACTTC
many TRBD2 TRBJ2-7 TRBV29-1 CSVDGLAGGPHEQYF TGCAGCGTTGATGGTTTAGCGGGAGGTCCCCACGAGCAGTACTTC
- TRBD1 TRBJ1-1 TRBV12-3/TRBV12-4 CATTGDLLLNTEAFF TGTGCCACAACAGGGGATCTTTTATTGAACACTGAAGCTTTCTTT
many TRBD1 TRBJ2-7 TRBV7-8 CASSLGRNLGTGDRYYEQYF TGTGCCAGCAGCTTAGGCCGCAATTTAGGCACAGGGGACCGCTACTACGAGCAGTACTTC
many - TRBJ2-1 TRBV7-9 CASTTGGVYNEQFF TGTGCCAGCACTACCGGGGGCGTGTACAATGAGCAGTTCTTC
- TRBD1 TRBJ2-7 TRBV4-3 CASSWTGTGAYEQYF TGCGCCAGCAGCTGGACAGGGACGGGGGCCTACGAGCAGTACTTC
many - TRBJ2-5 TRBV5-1 CASSPDTVQETQYF TGCGCCAGCAGCCCGGATACGGTACAAGAGACCCAGTACTTC
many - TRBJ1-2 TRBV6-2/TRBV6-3 CASSRDGNYGYTF TGTGCCAGCAGCCGGGACGGCAACTATGGCTACACCTTC
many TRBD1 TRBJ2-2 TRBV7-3 CASSFRGLRDTGELFF TGTGCCAGCAGCTTCAGGGGGCTGAGGGACACCGGGGAGCTGTTTTTT
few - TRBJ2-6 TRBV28 CASSLGGAGANVLTF TGTGCCAGCAGTTTGGGGGGCGCCGGGGCCAACGTCCTGACTTTC
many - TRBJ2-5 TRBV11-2 CASSLVAETQYF TGTGCCAGCAGCTTAGTTGCAGAGACCCAGTACTTC
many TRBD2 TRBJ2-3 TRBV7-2 CASSLVGSGRPSRRNTQYF TGTGCCAGCAGCTTAGTCGGTAGCGGGAGGCCCAGTCGCAGGAATACGCAGTATTTT
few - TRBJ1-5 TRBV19 CASSLIRDGNQPQHF TGTGCCAGTAGCCTGATCCGGGACGGGAATCAGCCCCAGCATTTT
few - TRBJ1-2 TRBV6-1 CASSAGAPRGYGYTF TGTGCCAGCAGTGCTGGGGCTCCTCGAGGCTATGGCTACACCTTC
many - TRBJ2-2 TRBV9 CASRRETGELFF TGTGCCAGCAGACGGGAGACCGGGGAGCTGTTTTTT
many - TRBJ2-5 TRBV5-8 CASSGPGTAKETQYF TGTGCCAGCAGCGGACCCGGGACTGCAAAAGAGACCCAGTACTTC
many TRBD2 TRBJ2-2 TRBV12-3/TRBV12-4 CASSSRGGQITGELFF TGTGCCAGCAGTTCCCGGGGGGGCCAAATTACCGGGGAGCTGTTTTTT
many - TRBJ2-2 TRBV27 CASSSSRTNTGELFF TGTGCCAGCAGTTCATCGCGGACGAACACCGGGGAGCTGTTTTTT
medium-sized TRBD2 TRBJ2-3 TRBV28 CASSSGDLGAGDTQYF TGTGCCAGCAGCAGCGGGGATCTCGGGGCAGGAGATACGCAGTATTTT
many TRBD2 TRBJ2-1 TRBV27 CASSFLAGARSYNEQFF TGTGCCAGCAGTTTCCTAGCGGGAGCCCGCTCCTACAATGAGCAGTTCTTC
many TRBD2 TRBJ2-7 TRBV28 CASSWGIGAGGVLGHEQYF TGTGCCAGCAGTTGGGGGATTGGAGCGGGAGGCGTCCTCGGCCACGAGCAGTACTTC
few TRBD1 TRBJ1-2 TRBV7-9 CASSRSGTGDYGYTF TGTGCCAGCAGTCGCAGCGGGACAGGTGACTATGGCTACACCTTC
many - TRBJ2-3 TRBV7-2 CASNPQADTQYF TGTGCCAGCAACCCGCAGGCGGATACGCAGTATTTT
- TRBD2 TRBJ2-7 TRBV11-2 CASSRVAGGPFPYF TGTGCCAGCAGCCGGGTAGCGGGAGGGCCGTTCCCTTACTTC
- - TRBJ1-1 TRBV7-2 CASSLEDGTEAFF TGTGCCAGCAGCTTAGAGGATGGGACTGAAGCTTTCTTT
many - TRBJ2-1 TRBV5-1 CASSLAAGALYNEQFF TGCGCCAGCAGCTTGGCGGCGGGGGCCCTCTACAATGAGCAGTTCTTC
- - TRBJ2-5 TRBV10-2 CASSVSVQETQYF TGCGCCAGCAGTGTTTCAGTTCAAGAGACCCAGTACTTC
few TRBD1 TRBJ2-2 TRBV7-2 CASSSGQGGDTGELFF TGTGCCAGCAGCTCCGGACAGGGTGGTGACACCGGGGAGCTGTTTTTT
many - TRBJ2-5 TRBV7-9 CASSPFETQYF TGTGCCAGCAGCCCATTTGAGACCCAGTACTTC
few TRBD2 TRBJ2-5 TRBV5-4 CASSSMGRAGETQYF TGTGCCAGCAGCTCCATGGGGAGAGCGGGGGAGACCCAGTACTTC
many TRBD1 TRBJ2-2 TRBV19 CASRTAGTGIGTGELFF TGTGCCAGTAGGACGGCCGGGACAGGGATCGGCACCGGGGAGCTGTTTTTT